This entry lists 32 T cell receptor beta chains sequenced from one sample in a study of T-cell memory formation after mild COVID-19. MiXCR, run by TCRdb on the 5' RACE reads, gives a single entry per CDR3 protein. Seen here are fewer than 650,000 distinct CDR3 sequences, about 20% observed once, and the top ten hold under 8.5%. Sequenced input: PBMCs or a T cell subset sorted from them (not recorded which). Receptors were obtained from an adult woman who had mild COVID-19 (a few samples of this study predate the infection). Cell type and time point are not known.

The V and J genes are TRBV15 and TRBJ1-2; 7 nucleotides align to TRBD1. The CDR3 is 19 amino acids. J gave up 3 bases and V 0 bases, and 16 bases lay outside the gene matches. From germline, CDR1 is LNHNV and CDR2 YYDKDF (reference sequence). DNA for the CDR3: TGTGCCACCAGCAGAGATGGCGGTAGGGCGGCAGGGGGTGACTATGGCTACACCTTC. It translates to CATSRDGGRAAGGDYGYTF.

This clonotype was seen a few times. The chain combines TRBV4-1 with TRBJ1-2, with 8 bases matching TRBD1. The CDR3 is 16 residues long. Germline V gene lookup returns CDR1 MGHRA and CDR2 YSYEKL. V shed 3 bases and J 2 bases; nucleotides not matched to a gene: 8. The CDR3 region has the DNA TGCGCCAGCAGCCAGATACCGGGACAGGAAAACTATGGCTACACCTTC. Translating gives CASSQIPGQENYGYTF.

This chain links TRBV5-5 with TRBJ2-6, with D possibly matching TRBD1 (5 bases). Between the trimmed V and J ends, which lost 0 bases and 0 bases, there was a span of 16 bases. CDR1 SGHKS and CDR2 YYEKEE come from the germline V gene (reference sequence). The CDR3 is 19 amino acids. CDR3 DNA: TGTGCCAGCAGCTTGGTGGACGGACAATTGTCCTCTGGGGCCAACGTCCTGACTTTC. It translates to CASSLVDGQLSSGANVLTF. The full variable domain, its missing parts supplied by reference TRBV5-5 and TRBJ2-6, is DAGVTQSPTHLIKTRGQQVTLRCSPISGHKSVSWYQQVLGQGPQFIFQYYEKEERGRGNFPDRFSARQFPNYSSELNVNALLLGDSALYLCASSLVDGQLSSGANVLTFGAGSRLTVL.

This clonotype is medium-sized by share. V gene TRBV29-1 combines with J gene TRBJ1-2, with 7 bases fitting TRBD1. From germline, CDR1 is SQVTM and CDR2 ANQGSEA. The CDR3 totals 14 residues. Trimming at V came to 3 bases and at J to 5 bases, leaving 9 bases not matched to a gene. CDR3 region: CSVEGTDLLYGYTF. The CDR3 region has the DNA TGCAGCGTTGAGGGGACAGACCTCTTATATGGCTACACCTTC.

This chain connects TRBV5-1 to TRBJ1-1; D is unclear. The V end was cut by 0 bases, the J end by 5 bases, with 11 bases between. The germline V gene has CDR1 SGHRS and CDR2 YFSETQ. CDR3 length: 14 amino acids. CDR3 nucleotides: TGCGCCAGCAGCTTGGGAGGGTCTAAGACTGAAGCTTTCTTT. As protein: CASSLGGSKTEAFF.

The chain recombines TRBV7-2 with TRBJ1-6; tentatively, D is TRBD1 (6 bases). The CDR3 covers 18 residues. Germline V CDR1 and CDR2: SGHTA, FQGNSA. The V gene lost 10 bases and the J gene lost 0 bases, with 22 bases spanning the gap. The chain's CDR3 is CATTRSRTAPSYNSPLHF. DNA of the CDR3: TGTGCCACCACCCGAAGCAGGACAGCACCCTCCTATAATTCACCCCTCCACTTT.

This clonotype was observed many times. The rearrangement links TRBV5-1 to TRBJ2-1; a possible D gene is TRBD1 (5 bases). Per germline, CDR1 SGHRS and CDR2 YFSETQ. CDR3 length: 14 residues. Trimming left V 5 bases short and J 2 bases short, with 11 bases between. The CDR3 loop is CASREQATYNEQFF. The CDR3 bases are TGCGCCAGCAGAGAACAGGCTACCTACAATGAGCAGTTCTTC.

The DNA of the CDR3 is TGTGCCAGCGGTGAACAGGGGGCGACGAGGGAGCAGTACTTC. As protein: CASGEQGATREQYF. The J gene is TRBJ2-7, the V gene TRBV12-3 or TRBV12-4; the match to TRBD1 covers 9 bases. CDR3 length: 14 residues. Trimming removed 8 bases from V and 7 bases from J; junction bases left unmatched: 12.

This clonotype showed up just a few times. The V call is TRBV25-1, the J call TRBJ1-2, with 8 bases matching TRBD1. The germline V gene has CDR1 MGHDK and CDR2 SYGVNS. This CDR3 has 15 residues. V dropped 3 bases and J dropped 1; count of bases not matched to a gene: 4. The CDR3 is CASSDGQGDNYGYTF. The CDR3 region has the DNA TGTGCCAGCAGTGACGGACAGGGAGATAACTATGGCTACACCTTC.

This clonotype has only a few counts. The chain is built from TRBV7-9 and TRBJ2-1; no definite D call. This CDR3 comprises 11 residues. Looked up from germline, CDR1 is SEHNR and CDR2 is FQNEAQ (reference sequence). V lost 4 bases to trimming and J lost 9 bases, with 7 bases between them. The CDR3 loop is CASSSTSEQFF. CDR3 in DNA: TGTGCCAGCAGCTCTACCAGTGAGCAGTTCTTC.

This clonotype showed up just a few times. The chain links TRBV7-3 to TRBJ2-2; tentatively, D is TRBD2 (6 bases). The V end was cut by 2 bases, the J end by 3 bases, with 7 bases between. The germline CDR1 and CDR2 sequences are SGHTA and FQGTGA. The CDR3 extends over 14 amino acids. DNA for the CDR3: TGTGCCAGCAGCTTATTAGCGGACACCGGGGAGCTGTTTTTT. This gives the protein CASSLLADTGELFF. Looking up the rest from reference TRBV7-3 and TRBJ2-2 gives the full variable domain: GAGVSQTPSNKVTEKGKYVELRCDPISGHTALYWYRQSLGQGPEFLIYFQGTGAADDSGLPNDRFFAVRPEGSVSTLKIQRTERGDSAVYLCASSLLADTGELFFGEGSRLTVL.

This clonotype has only a few counts. The rearrangement joins TRBV25-1 to TRBJ2-1, with TRBD1 matching over 7 bases. Germline values: CDR1 MGHDK, CDR2 SYGVNS. The CDR3 runs to 11 residues. Losses at the gene ends were 10 bases for V and 6 bases for J; bases not matched to a gene: 3. DNA for the CDR3: TGTGCCACCACAGGGGTCAATGAGCAGTTCTTC. The encoded protein is CATTGVNEQFF.

Written as DNA, the CDR3 is TGTGCCAGCAGTTTACAGGTCCATCCCTACGAGCAGTACTTC. It encodes CASSLQVHPYEQYF. This chain joins TRBV12-3 or TRBV12-4 and TRBJ2-7; D is undetermined. CDR3 length equals 14 residues. V was cut by 2 bases and J by 2 bases, with 10 bases left in between.

This clonotype was seen only a few times. The chain combines TRBV29-1 with TRBJ1-4; D is undetermined. The V end was cut by 8 bases, the J end by 5 bases, with 9 bases between. CDR3 length equals 11 residues. Looked up from germline, CDR1 is SQVTM and CDR2 is ANQGSEA. The CDR3 DNA is TGCAGCACGATAACAAATGAAAAACTGTTTTTT. Translating it yields CSTITNEKLFF.

This clonotype showed up just a few times. This chain links TRBV12-3 or TRBV12-4 with TRBJ1-1, with TRBD1 identical over 7 bases. There are 17 residues in the CDR3. With 6 bases clipped from V and 0 bases from J, the junction kept 13 bases outside the gene matches. CDR3 amino acids: CASSQLRGPEVNTEAFF. In DNA, the CDR3 is TGTGCCAGCAGCCAACTGAGGGGGCCCGAGGTGAACACTGAAGCTTTCTTT.

Only a few counts were recorded for this clonotype. The V and J genes are TRBV12-3 or TRBV12-4 and TRBJ2-2; 8 bases match TRBD2. V lost 6 bases, J lost 3 bases, and 9 bases stayed unmatched. The CDR3 loop spans 16 amino acids. The CDR3 DNA follows: TGTGCCAGCAGACGCGCGGGAGCGGGGGACACCGGGGAGCTGTTTTTT. This sequence encodes CASRRAGAGDTGELFF.

In this sample, this clonotype turned up a few times. The gene calls are TRBV5-5 and TRBJ1-1, with TRBD1 matching 9 bases. With 9 bases clipped from V and 6 bases from J, the junction kept 15 bases outside the gene matches. This CDR3 has 15 amino acids. Germline V CDR1 and CDR2: SGHKS, YYEKEE (reference sequence). The CDR3 DNA reads TGTGCCACCCGCCGGCCAGGGACAGGGATAGCTGAAGCTTTCTTT. Translation: CATRRPGTGIAEAFF.

The rearrangement joins TRBV5-1 to TRBJ2-3, with 7 nucleotides matching TRBD1. The V segment lost 4 bases and the J segment 4 bases; nucleotides outside the gene matches: 12. The CDR3 consists of 16 residues. Germline lookup yields CDR1 SGHRS and CDR2 YFSETQ. The CDR3: CASSLGRQGAADTQYF. DNA of the CDR3: TGCGCCAGCAGCCTGGGCCGACAGGGAGCGGCAGATACGCAGTATTTT.

The rearrangement links TRBV6-5 to TRBJ2-7; 8 bases fit TRBD1. Trimming removed 7 bases from V and 6 bases from J; junction bases left unmatched: 8. The CDR3 is 13 residues long. Germline CDR1 reads MNHEY; CDR2 reads SVGAGI. CDR3 in DNA: TGTGCCAGCAATAGGCAGGGGGCTTTCGAGCAGTACTTC. Amino acid sequence: CASNRQGAFEQYF.

This clonotype was observed a handful of times. The chain links TRBV4-2 to TRBJ2-3; D is possibly TRBD1 (7 bases). Germline V gives CDR1 LGHNA, CDR2 YNFKEQ. CDR3 length: 16 amino acids. V was clipped by 1 base and J by 3 bases, with 14 bases between them. This CDR3 is CASSQVLAGGTDTQYF. The DNA of the CDR3 is TGTGCCAGCAGCCAAGTACTAGCAGGGGGGACAGATACGCAGTATTTT.

The chain has TRBV20-1 and TRBJ1-5, with D hard to call. Germline CDR1 reads DFQATT; CDR2 reads SNEGSKA (reference sequence). V was pared by 5 bases and J by 4 bases, with 15 bases between. The CDR3 is made up of 14 amino acids. This CDR3 is CSALRGGPNQPQHF. The CDR3 DNA is TGCAGTGCTCTCCGGGGAGGACCTAATCAGCCCCAGCATTTT.

This sequence joins TRBV12-3 or TRBV12-4 and TRBJ2-7; D may be TRBD1 (6 bases). CDR3 size: 12 residues. V gave up 4 bases and J gave up 7 bases, with 11 bases separating them. The CDR3, as DNA: TGTGCCAGCAGTTCCCGGGACAAGGAGCAGTACTTC. It yields the protein CASSSRDKEQYF.

This clonotype appeared many times. The chain couples TRBV10-3 to TRBJ2-5, with D hard to call. The CDR3 runs to 13 residues. From germline, CDR1 is ENHRY and CDR2 SYGVKD. V was trimmed by 4 bases and J by 1 base, leaving 7 bases between them. The DNA for the CDR3 is TGTGCCATCAGTGTTAGGGCCCAAGAGACCCAGTACTTC. Translated: CAISVRAQETQYF.

This clonotype was counted between two and nine times. The chain recombines TRBV9 with TRBJ2-1; the D gene is possibly TRBD1 (5 bases). Deletions cut 0 bases from V and 3 bases from J, with 13 bases between. From germline, CDR1 is SGDLS and CDR2 YYNGEE. This CDR3 contains 16 residues. Written as DNA, the CDR3 is TGTGCCAGCAGCGTAGACACAGGCCTCTACTACAATGAGCAGTTCTTC. It is translated as CASSVDTGLYYNEQFF. The variable domain in full, completed from reference TRBV9 and TRBJ2-1, reads DSGVTQTPKHLITATGQRVTLRCSPRSGDLSVYWYQQSLDQGLQFLIQYYNGEERAKGNILERFSAQQFPDLHSELNLSSLELGDSALYFCASSVDTGLYYNEQFFGPGTRLTVL.

The V and J genes are TRBV4-1 and TRBJ2-2, with 8 bases aligning to TRBD2. CDR3 size: 17 residues. With V trimmed by 1 base and J by 3 bases, 7 bases remained unmatched. Germline CDR1 and CDR2: MGHRA and YSYEKL. This CDR3 reads CASSQATTSGYTGELFF. The CDR3 nucleotides are TGCGCCAGCAGCCAAGCCACCACTAGCGGATACACCGGGGAGCTGTTTTTT.

The chain uses TRBV7-2 and TRBJ1-4, with 7 bases identical to TRBD1. After removal of 5 bases from V and 12 bases from J, the junction contained 12 bases not matched to a gene. This CDR3 comprises 14 residues. Germline V lookup: CDR1 SGHTA, CDR2 FQGNSA. The CDR3 protein is CASSPKQGWKELFF. The CDR3, as DNA: TGTGCCAGCAGCCCTAAACAGGGGTGGAAGGAACTGTTTTTT.

V and J are TRBV7-9 and TRBJ1-4, with TRBD1 as a possible D gene (5 bases). Germline V gene sequence: CDR1 SEHNR, CDR2 FQNEAQ (reference sequence). Trimming removed 1 base at V and 2 bases at J, with 8 bases between. The CDR3 is 15 amino acids. DNA for the CDR3: TGTGCCAGCAGCTTAGTTGCAGGGACTAATGAAAAACTGTTTTTT. It translates to CASSLVAGTNEKLFF.

The rearrangement joins TRBV7-2 to TRBJ1-5, with TRBD1 as a possible D gene (6 bases). Trimming took off 5 bases at V and 2 bases at J, with 16 bases between the two ends. Germline V gene sequence: CDR1 SGHTA, CDR2 FQGNSA. The CDR3 has 16 residues. Here the CDR3 reads CASSPTGNWGNQPQHF. The CDR3 nucleotides are TGTGCCAGCAGCCCTACAGGGAATTGGGGCAATCAGCCCCAGCATTTT.

The CDR3 spells CAWRGQGISTDTQYF. CDR3 nucleotide sequence: TGTGCCTGGAGAGGGCAGGGAATAAGCACAGATACGCAGTATTTT. V gene TRBV30 combines with J gene TRBJ2-3; the D gene is possibly TRBD1 (5 bases). The CDR3 is 15 amino acids. CDR1 is GTSNPN and CDR2 is SVGIG in the germline V gene (reference sequence). V lost 3 bases, J lost 0 bases, and 13 bases lay in between.

With respect to this clonotype: Since a much larger clone is just one base distant, this may be a read error. The CDR3 spells CASSSRGNYGYTF. The CDR3, as DNA: TGTGCCAGCAGTTCGAGAGGGAACTATGGCTACACCTTC. This chain links TRBV27 with TRBJ1-2; D is undetermined. The V end lost 4 bases, the J end lost 2 bases, and 8 bases lay between the germline ends. CDR3 length equals 13 residues. Germline V gene lookup returns CDR1 MNHEY and CDR2 SMNVEV (reference sequence).

This clonotype was seen at least ten times. The chain has TRBV7-9 and TRBJ2-7; tentative D call: TRBD1 (7 bases). CDR1 SEHNR and CDR2 FQNEAQ come from the germline V gene (reference sequence). There are 15 residues in the CDR3. V was shortened by 5 bases and J by 7 bases, with 21 bases between the two germline ends. CDR3 region: CASSDTNEGAGEQYF. CDR3 nucleotide sequence: TGTGCCAGCAGCGACACAAATGAGGGGGCGGGGGAGCAGTACTTC.

This clonotype occurred a few times. The rearrangement joins TRBV5-1 to TRBJ2-7, with 8 bases fitting TRBD2. The CDR3 loop spans 14 amino acids. Germline loops: CDR1 SGHRS, CDR2 YFSETQ. Germline trimming cut 4 bases from V and 4 bases from J; bases unmatched to any gene: 7. The CDR3 DNA reads TGCGCCAGCAGCCGGGGGGGGATTCGGTACGAGCAGTACTTC. It specifies CASSRGGIRYEQYF.